This passage covers 8 T cell receptor beta chains from one sample sequenced in a study of T-cell reconstitution after alpha-beta-depleted transplantation in children. Molecular barcoding with unique molecular identifiers was used for the TCRbeta library. TCRdb re-derived calls from the PCR reads in MiXCR, one entry per CDR3 protein. The data hold some 450,000 distinct CDR3 sequences, with around two fifths observed a single time. The specimen comprised PBMCs, sampled before TCRalphabeta/CD19-depleted stem cell transplant. All receptors derive from a girl aged 2 to 10 with aplastic anemia, due to receive a stem cell transplant.

V usage is TRBV20-1 and J usage is TRBJ2-2, with 11 bases lining up with TRBD2. Trimming removed 0 bases from V and 7 bases from J; junction bases left unmatched: 4. This CDR3 spans 15 amino acids. From germline, CDR1 is DFQATT and CDR2 SNEGSKA (reference sequence). For the CDR3, the DNA is TGCAGTGCTAGAGAACTAGCGGGAGAGGTCGGGGAGCTGTTTTTT. Protein: CSARELAGEVGELFF.

This clonotype has only a few counts. This chain uses TRBV30 with TRBJ2-1, with 10 bases lining up with TRBD2. CDR3 length: 14 residues. With V trimmed by 0 bases and J by 9 bases, 5 bases remained unmatched. The germline V gene has CDR1 GTSNPN and CDR2 SVGIG (reference sequence). The CDR3 DNA reads as TGTGCCTGGAGTGTTAAAGCGGGAGGGGGTGAGCAGTTCTTC. It yields the protein CAWSVKAGGGEQFF.

The genes are TRBV24-1 and TRBJ2-5; 11 positions match TRBD1. The V gene end was trimmed by 4 bases and the J gene end by 3 bases; junction bases not matched to a gene: 3. Germline CDR1 and CDR2: KGHDR and SFDVKD. The CDR3 has 15 amino acids. The CDR3 coding sequence is TGTGCCACCAGTGACCCGGGACAGGGGGAAGAGACCCAGTACTTC. Its protein product is CATSDPGQGEETQYF.

V gene TRBV6-1 combines with J gene TRBJ2-3; 9 bases match TRBD2. V dropped 6 bases and J dropped 2; count of bases not matched to a gene: 9. Per germline, CDR1 MNHNS and CDR2 SASEGT. CDR3 length: 16 residues. DNA of the CDR3: TGTGCCAGCAGCCGGCCAGCGGGAGGACTCACAGATACGCAGTATTTT. It yields the protein CASSRPAGGLTDTQYF.

Note on this clonotype: At one end the junction does not follow the germline gene, possibly because of a read error. The V and J genes are TRBV20-1 and TRBJ2-3; perhaps D is TRBD1 or TRBD2 (5 bases each). Per the germline V gene, CDR1 is DFQATT and CDR2 is SNEGSKA (reference sequence). The CDR3 runs 15 residues. The CDR3 reads CSARGTATSTDTQYF. Here the CDR3 DNA reads TGCAGTGCGAGAGGGACGGCTACTAGCACAGATACGCAGTATTTT.

The chain has TRBV28 and TRBJ2-2; a possible D gene is TRBD2 (5 bases). The length of the CDR3 is 16 residues. Germline V lookup: CDR1 MDHEN, CDR2 SYDVKM. Trimming left V 0 bases short and J 8 bases short, with 16 bases between. CDR3 sequence (DNA): TGTGCCAGCAGTTTATGGTCAGGACTCGGTCAGGGGGAGCTGTTTTTT. It yields the protein CASSLWSGLGQGELFF.

The chain links TRBV11-3 to TRBJ2-1; no reliable D call. Trimming shortened V by 5 bases and J by 8 bases, and 13 bases separated the two germline ends. This CDR3 region has 13 residues. Per the germline V gene, CDR1 is SGHNT and CDR2 is YENEEA. The CDR3 spells CASSPPTLDEQFF. CDR3 bases: TGTGCCAGCAGCCCCCCCACGCTCGATGAGCAGTTCTTC.

The chain employs TRBV5-1 and TRBJ2-3; D call uncertain. The CDR3 is 13 residues long. V lost 4 bases to trimming and J lost 1 base, with 7 bases between them. Per the germline V gene, CDR1 is SGHRS and CDR2 is YFSETQ. The CDR3 DNA is TGCGCCAGCAGCAATACTCGCACAGATACGCAGTATTTT. Translation: CASSNTRTDTQYF.